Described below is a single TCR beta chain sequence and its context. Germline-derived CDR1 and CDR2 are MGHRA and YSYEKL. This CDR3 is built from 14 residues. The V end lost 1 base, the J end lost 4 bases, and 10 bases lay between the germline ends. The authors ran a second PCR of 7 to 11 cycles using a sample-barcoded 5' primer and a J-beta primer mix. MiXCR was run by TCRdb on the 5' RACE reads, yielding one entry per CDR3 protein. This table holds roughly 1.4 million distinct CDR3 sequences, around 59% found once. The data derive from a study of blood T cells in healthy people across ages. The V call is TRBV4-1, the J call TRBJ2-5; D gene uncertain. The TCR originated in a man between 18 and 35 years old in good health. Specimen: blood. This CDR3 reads CASSQVHIPETQYF. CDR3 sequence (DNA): TGCGCCAGCAGCCAAGTCCACATCCCAGAGACCCAGTACTTC.